This T cell receptor (beta chain) was sequenced in a study of cytomegalovirus exposure and HLA in healthy donors. About the study: Some 85 million unique TCRs, all from HLA-typed donors, were included in an early release of the data. Of the donors genotyped, approximately 410 in all, 65% to 90% fell in the Caucasian-associated ancestry cluster.

The germline V gene encodes CDR1 LNHDA and CDR2 SQIVND (reference sequence). The V end was cut by 7 bases, the J end by 0 bases, with 9 bases between. The CDR3 loop spans 14 amino acids. Healthy bone marrow donors formed the donor group. PCR used 60 Vbeta primers and 13 Jbeta primers. The method was immunoSEQ multiplex PCR; TCRdb's version includes in-frame clones alone and lacks a portion of them. The sample lists fewer than 200,000 clones; more than 70% were seen once. The rearrangement links TRBV19 to TRBJ1-4, with D unresolved. Sequences were obtained from PBMCs. The sequence was obtained from a man aged 40-49 years in good health and CMV-seropositive. The DNA for the CDR3 is TGTGCCAGTACCCTCACTGCAACTAATGAAAAACTGTTTTTT. Encoded protein: CASTLTATNEKLFF.